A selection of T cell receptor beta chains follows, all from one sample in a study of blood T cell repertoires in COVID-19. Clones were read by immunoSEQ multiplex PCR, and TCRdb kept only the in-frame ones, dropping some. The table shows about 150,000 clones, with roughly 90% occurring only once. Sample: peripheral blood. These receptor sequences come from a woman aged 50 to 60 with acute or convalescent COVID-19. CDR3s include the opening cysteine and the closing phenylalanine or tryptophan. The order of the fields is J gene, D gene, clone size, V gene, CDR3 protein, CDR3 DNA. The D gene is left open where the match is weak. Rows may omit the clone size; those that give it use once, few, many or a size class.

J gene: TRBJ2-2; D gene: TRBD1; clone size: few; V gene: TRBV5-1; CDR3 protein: CASCWTGQSGELFF; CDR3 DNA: TGCGCCAGCTGCTGGACAGGGCAATCCGGGGAGCTGTTTTTT
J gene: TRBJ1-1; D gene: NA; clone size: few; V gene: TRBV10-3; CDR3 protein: CAISLSPRTVYTEAFF; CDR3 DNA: TGTGCCATCAGTCTTTCCCCAAGGACAGTATACACTGAAGCTTTCTTT
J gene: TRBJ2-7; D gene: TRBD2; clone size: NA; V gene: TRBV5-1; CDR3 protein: CASSENIPGLDGRDEQYF; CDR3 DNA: TGCGCCAGCAGCGAGAACATACCGGGACTAGATGGACGGGACGAGCAGTACTTC
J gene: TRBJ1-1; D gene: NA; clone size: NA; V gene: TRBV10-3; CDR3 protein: CAISEPRGAELTEAFF; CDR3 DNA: TGTGCCATCAGTGAGCCCCGGGGGGCAGAACTGACTGAAGCTTTCTTT
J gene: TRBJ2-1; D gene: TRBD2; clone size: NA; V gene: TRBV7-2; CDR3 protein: CASSPIPGTSGNNEQFF; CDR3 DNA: TGTGCCAGCAGCCCGATACCCGGGACTAGCGGAAACAATGAGCAGTTCTTC
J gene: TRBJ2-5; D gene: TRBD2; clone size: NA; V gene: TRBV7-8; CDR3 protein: CASSSRGLAGAETQYF; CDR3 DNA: TGTGCCAGCAGCTCGCGGGGACTAGCGGGAGCGGAGACCCAGTACTTC
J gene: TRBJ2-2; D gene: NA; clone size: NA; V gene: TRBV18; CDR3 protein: CASPGEGMNTGELFF; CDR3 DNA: TGTGCCAGCCCCGGGGAAGGAATGAACACCGGGGAGCTGTTTTTT
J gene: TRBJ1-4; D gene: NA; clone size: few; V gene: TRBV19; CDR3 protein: CASSIAGYNEKLFF; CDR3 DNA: TGTGCCAGTAGTATCGCGGGGTATAATGAAAAACTGTTTTTT
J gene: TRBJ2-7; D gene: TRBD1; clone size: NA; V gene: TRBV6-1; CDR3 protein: CASSEAWDRPYEQYF; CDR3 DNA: TGTGCCAGCAGTGAAGCTTGGGACAGGCCCTACGAGCAGTACTTC
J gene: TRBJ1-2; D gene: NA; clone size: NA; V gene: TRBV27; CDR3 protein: CASSLWRGYTF; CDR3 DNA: TGTGCCAGCAGTTTATGGAGAGGCTACACCTTC
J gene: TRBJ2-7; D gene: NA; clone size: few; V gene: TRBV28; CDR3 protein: CASSSYYEQYF; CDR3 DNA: TGTGCCAGCAGTTCCTACTACGAGCAGTACTTC
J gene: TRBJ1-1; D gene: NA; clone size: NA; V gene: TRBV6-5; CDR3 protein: CASRGGNTEAFF; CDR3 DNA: TGTGCCAGCAGAGGGGGAAACACTGAAGCTTTCTTT
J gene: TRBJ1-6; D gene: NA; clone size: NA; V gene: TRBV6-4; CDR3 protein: CASSPGVNSPLHF; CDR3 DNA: TGTGCCAGCAGTCCAGGGGTCAATTCACCCCTCCACTTT
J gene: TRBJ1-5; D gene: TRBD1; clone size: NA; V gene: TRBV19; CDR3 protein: CATNRGMSDQPQHF; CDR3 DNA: TGTGCCACAAACAGGGGTATGAGCGATCAGCCCCAGCATTTT
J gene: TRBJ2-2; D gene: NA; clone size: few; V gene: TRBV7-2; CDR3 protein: CASRGLEENTGELFF; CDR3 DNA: TGTGCCAGCAGAGGACTCGAAGAGAACACCGGGGAGCTGTTTTTT
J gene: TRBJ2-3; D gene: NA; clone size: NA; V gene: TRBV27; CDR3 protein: CASSTMGGRADTQYF; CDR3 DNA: TGTGCCAGCAGTACCATGGGGGGAAGGGCAGATACGCAGTATTTT